This entry concerns a single TCR beta chain. Its antigen is not identified. Each replicate PCR on the sorted subsets used about 220 ng DNA (roughly 30,000 T cell genomes). Sequencing was performed with immunoSEQ multiplex PCR; in TCRdb, only in-frame clones are kept and a portion is missing. The sample yields about 2.2 million clones, about 92% seen once. The sample is drawn from a study of shared clonotypes between healthy human individuals. Study-wide findings and caveats: Clonotypes which were not shared had lower generation probabilities than clonotypes that all four donors shared.

The CDR3 totals 16 residues. Losses at the gene ends were 2 bases for V and 4 bases for J; bases not matched to a gene: 5. In germline, CDR1 is SGHVS, CDR2 FQNEAQ. The naive CD8 subset, CD45RO-negative cells positively selected for CCR7, excluded terminally differentiated effector memory CD45RA+ cells. The material sequenced was naive CD8+ T cells from PBMCs. This sequence originates from a man younger than 35 in good health. Some clones in this sample may be carry-over from other donors' samples. The chain combines TRBV7-8 with TRBJ2-3; 11 nucleotides line up with TRBD2. CDR3 residues: CASSLLAGGSPDTQYF. The CDR3 DNA reads as TGTGCCAGCAGCTTACTAGCGGGAGGTTCCCCAGATACGCAGTATTTT. Drawing the rest from reference TRBV7-8 and TRBJ2-3, the complete variable domain is GAGVSQSPRYKVAKRGQDVALRCDPISGHVSLFWYQQALGQGPEFLTYFQNEAQLDKSGLPSDRFFAERPEGSVSTLKIQRTQQEDSAVYLCASSLLAGGSPDTQYFGPGTRLTVL.